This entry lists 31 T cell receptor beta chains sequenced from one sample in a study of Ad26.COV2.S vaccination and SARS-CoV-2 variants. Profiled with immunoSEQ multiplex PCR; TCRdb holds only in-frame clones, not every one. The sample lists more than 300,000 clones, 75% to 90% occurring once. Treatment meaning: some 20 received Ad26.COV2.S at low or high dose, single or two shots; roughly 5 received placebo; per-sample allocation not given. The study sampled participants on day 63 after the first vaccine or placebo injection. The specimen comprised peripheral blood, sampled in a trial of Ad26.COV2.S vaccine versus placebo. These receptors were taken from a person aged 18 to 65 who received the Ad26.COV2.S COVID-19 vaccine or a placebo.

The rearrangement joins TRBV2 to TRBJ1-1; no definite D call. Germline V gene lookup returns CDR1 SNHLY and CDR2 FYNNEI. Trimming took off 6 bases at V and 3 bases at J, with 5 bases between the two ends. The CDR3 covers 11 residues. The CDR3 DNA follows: TGTGCCAGCAGGGGCTACACTGAAGCTTTCTTT. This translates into CASRGYTEAFF.

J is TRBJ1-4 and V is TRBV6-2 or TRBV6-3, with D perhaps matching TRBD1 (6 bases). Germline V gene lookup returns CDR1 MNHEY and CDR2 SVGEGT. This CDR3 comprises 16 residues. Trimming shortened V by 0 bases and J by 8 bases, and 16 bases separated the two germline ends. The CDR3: CASSYSRKDRREKLFF. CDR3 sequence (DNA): TGTGCCAGCAGTTACTCGAGAAAGGACAGAAGAGAAAAACTGTTTTTT.

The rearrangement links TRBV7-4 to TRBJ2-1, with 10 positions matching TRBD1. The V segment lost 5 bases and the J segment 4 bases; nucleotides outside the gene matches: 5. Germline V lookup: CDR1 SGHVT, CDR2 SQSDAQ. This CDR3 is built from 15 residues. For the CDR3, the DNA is TGTGCCAGCAGCCTGCGACAGGGGGCTTACAATGAGCAGTTCTTC. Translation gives CASSLRQGAYNEQFF. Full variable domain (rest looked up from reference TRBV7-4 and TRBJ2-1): GAGVSQSPRYKVAKRGRDVALRCDSISGHVTLYWYRQTLGQGSEVLTYSQSDAQRDKSGRPSGRFSAERPERSVSTLKIQRTEQGDSAVYLCASSLRQGAYNEQFFGPGTRLTVL.

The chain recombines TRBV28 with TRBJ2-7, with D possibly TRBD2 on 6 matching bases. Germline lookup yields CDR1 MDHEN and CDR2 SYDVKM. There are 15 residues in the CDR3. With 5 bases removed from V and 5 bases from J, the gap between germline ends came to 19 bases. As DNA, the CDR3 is TGTGCCAGCAGTCCTCCCCTTGGAGGGCTCGACGAGCAGTACTTC. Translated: CASSPPLGGLDEQYF.

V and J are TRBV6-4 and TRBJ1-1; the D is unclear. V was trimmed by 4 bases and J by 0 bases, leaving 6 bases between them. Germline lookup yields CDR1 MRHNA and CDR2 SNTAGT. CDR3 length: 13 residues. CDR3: CASSVRLNTEAFF. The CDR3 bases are TGTGCCAGCAGTGTTAGGCTGAACACTGAAGCTTTCTTT.

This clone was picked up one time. The CDR3, as DNA: TGTGCCATCAGTGACTCGGCGGGAGGTCGCAATGAGCAGTTCTTC. Translated, it gives CAISDSAGGRNEQFF. The rearrangement joins TRBV10-3 to TRBJ2-1, with TRBD2 matching over 8 bases. This CDR3 comprises 15 residues. Germline V gene sequence: CDR1 ENHRY, CDR2 SYGVKD. The V gene end was trimmed by 3 bases and the J gene end by 6 bases; junction bases not matched to a gene: 7.

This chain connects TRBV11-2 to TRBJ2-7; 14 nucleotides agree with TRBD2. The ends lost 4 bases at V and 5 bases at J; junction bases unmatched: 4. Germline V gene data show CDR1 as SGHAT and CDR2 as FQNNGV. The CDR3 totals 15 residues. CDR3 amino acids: CASSSRLAGGNEQYF. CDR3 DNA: TGTGCCAGCAGCTCCCGACTAGCGGGAGGGAACGAGCAGTACTTC.

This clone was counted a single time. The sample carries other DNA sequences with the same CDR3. CDR3 DNA: TGTGCCTCCCGGGGGGTTAGGGAGACCCAGTACTTC. This encodes CASRGVRETQYF. The V call is TRBV28, the J call TRBJ2-5; 7 bases are shared with TRBD2. The CDR3 sequence is 12 residues long. V was clipped by 11 bases and J by 5 bases; unmatched bases: 8. Germline V CDR1 and CDR2: MDHEN, SYDVKM.

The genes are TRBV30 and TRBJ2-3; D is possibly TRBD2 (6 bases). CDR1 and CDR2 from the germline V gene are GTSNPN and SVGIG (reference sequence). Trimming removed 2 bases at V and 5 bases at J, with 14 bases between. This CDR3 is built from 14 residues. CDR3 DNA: TGTGCCTGGAGTCGAACTAGCTGGGGAGATACGCAGTATTTT. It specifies CAWSRTSWGDTQYF. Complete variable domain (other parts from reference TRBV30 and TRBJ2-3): SQTIHQWPATLVQPVGSPLSLECTVEGTSNPNLYWYRQAAGRGLQLLFYSVGIGQISSEVPQNLSASRPQDRQFILSSKKLLLSDSGFYLCAWSRTSWGDTQYFGPGTRLTVL.

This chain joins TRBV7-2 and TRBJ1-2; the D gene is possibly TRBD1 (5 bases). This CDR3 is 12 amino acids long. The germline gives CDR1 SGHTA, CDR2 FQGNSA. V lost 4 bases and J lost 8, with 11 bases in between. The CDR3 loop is CASSSGSYGYTF. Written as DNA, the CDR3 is TGTGCCAGCAGCTCAGGGTCCTACGGCTACACCTTC.

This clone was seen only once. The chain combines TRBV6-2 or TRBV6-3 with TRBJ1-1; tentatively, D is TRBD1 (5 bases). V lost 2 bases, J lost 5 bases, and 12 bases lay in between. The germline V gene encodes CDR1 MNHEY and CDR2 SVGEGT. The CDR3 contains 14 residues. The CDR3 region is CASSYQGRVTEAFF. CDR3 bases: TGTGCCAGCAGTTACCAGGGACGGGTAACTGAAGCTTTCTTT.

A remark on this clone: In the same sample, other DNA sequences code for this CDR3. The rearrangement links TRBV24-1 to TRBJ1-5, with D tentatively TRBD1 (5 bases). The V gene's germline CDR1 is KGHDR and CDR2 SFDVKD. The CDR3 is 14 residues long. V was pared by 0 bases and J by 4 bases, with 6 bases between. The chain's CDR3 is CATSDLQGNQPQHF. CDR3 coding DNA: TGTGCCACCAGTGATTTGCAGGGAAATCAGCCCCAGCATTTT.

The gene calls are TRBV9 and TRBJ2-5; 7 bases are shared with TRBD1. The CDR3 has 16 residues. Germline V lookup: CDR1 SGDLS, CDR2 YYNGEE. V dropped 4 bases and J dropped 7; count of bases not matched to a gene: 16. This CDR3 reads CASSSRPGTALGTQYF. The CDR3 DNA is TGTGCCAGCAGCTCGAGACCCGGGACAGCGCTCGGGACCCAGTACTTC.

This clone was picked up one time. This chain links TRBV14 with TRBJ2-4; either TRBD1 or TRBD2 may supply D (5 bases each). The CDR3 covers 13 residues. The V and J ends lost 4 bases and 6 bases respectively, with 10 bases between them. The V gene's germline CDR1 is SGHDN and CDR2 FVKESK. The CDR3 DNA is TGTGCCAGCAGCCTTATGGGACCAAACATTCAGTACTTC. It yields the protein CASSLMGPNIQYF.

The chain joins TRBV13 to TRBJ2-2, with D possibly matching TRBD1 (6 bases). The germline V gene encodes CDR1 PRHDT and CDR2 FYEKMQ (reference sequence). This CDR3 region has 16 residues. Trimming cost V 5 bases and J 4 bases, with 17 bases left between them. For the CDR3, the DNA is TGTGCCAGCAGCGCAACAGGGTGGGGGTCCACCGGGGAGCTGTTTTTT. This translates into CASSATGWGSTGELFF.

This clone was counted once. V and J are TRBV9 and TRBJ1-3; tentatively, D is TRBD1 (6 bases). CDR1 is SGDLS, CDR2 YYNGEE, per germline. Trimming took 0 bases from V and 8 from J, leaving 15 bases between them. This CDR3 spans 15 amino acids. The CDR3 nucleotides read TGTGCCAGCAGCGTAGCTCAGGGGAAAGGGGACACCATATATTTT. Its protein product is CASSVAQGKGDTIYF.

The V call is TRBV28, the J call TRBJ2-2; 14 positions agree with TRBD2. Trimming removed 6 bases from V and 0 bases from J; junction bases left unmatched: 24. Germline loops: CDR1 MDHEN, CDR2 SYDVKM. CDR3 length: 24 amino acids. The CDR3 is CASRVNRGKEPQTSGGANTGELFF. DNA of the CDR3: TGTGCCAGCAGAGTCAACAGGGGGAAAGAACCCCAGACTAGCGGGGGGGCGAACACCGGGGAGCTGTTTTTT.

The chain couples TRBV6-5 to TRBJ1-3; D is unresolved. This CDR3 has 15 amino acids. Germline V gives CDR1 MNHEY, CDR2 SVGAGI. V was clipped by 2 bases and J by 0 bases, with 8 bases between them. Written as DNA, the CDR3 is TGTGCCAGCAGTTACGGCCCCAGCTCTGGAAACACCATATATTTT. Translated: CASSYGPSSGNTIYF.

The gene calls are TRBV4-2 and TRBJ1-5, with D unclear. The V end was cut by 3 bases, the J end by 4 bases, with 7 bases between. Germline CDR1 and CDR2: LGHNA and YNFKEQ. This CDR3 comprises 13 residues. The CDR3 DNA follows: TGTGCCAGCAGCCAGGAATTGAATCAGCCCCAGCATTTT. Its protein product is CASSQELNQPQHF.

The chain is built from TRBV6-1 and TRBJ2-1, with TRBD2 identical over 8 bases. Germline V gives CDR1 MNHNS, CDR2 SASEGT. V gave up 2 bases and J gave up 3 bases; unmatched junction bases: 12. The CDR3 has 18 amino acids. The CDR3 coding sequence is TGTGCCAGCAGTGAAATCGGGACTAGTCTCGGGCGCTACAATGAGCAGTTCTTC. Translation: CASSEIGTSLGRYNEQFF.

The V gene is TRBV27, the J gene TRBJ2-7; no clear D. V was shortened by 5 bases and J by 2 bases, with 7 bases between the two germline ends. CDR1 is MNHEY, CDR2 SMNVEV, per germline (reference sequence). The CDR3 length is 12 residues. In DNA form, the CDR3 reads TGTGCCAGCAGTCCAACCCCCTACGAGCAGTACTTC. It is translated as CASSPTPYEQYF.

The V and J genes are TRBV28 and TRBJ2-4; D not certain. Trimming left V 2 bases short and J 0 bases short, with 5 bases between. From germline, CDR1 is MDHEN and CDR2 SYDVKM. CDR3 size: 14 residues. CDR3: CASSLAIAKNIQYF. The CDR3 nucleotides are TGTGCCAGCAGTTTAGCCATAGCCAAAAACATTCAGTACTTC.

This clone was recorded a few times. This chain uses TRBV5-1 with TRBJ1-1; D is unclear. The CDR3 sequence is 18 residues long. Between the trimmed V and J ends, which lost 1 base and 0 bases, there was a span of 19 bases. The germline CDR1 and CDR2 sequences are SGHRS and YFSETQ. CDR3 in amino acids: CASSLISGSGAVNTEAFF. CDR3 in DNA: TGCGCCAGCAGCTTGATCAGTGGCTCGGGAGCGGTGAACACTGAAGCTTTCTTT. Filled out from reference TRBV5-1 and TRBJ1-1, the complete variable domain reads KAGVTQTPRYLIKTRGQQVTLSCSPISGHRSVSWYQQTPGQGLQFLFEYFSETQRNKGNFPGRFSGRQFSNSRSEMNVSTLELGDSALYLCASSLISGSGAVNTEAFFGQGTRLTVV.

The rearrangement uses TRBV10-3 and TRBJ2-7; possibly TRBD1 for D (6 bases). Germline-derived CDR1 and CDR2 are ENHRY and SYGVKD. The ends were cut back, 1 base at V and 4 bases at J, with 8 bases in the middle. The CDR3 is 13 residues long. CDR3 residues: CAISELGAYEQYF. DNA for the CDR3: TGTGCCATCAGTGAGTTGGGGGCTTACGAGCAGTACTTC.

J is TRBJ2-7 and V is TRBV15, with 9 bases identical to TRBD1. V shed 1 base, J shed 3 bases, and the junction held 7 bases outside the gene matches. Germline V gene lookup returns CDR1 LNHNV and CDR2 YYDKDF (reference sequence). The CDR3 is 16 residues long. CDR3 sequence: CATSRVKGQGHYEQYF. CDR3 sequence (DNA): TGTGCCACCAGCAGAGTAAAGGGACAGGGTCACTACGAGCAGTACTTC.

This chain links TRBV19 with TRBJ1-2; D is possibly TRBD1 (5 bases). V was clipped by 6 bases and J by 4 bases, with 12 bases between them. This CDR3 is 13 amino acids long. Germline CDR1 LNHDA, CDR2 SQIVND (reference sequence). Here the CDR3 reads CASSLTEAYGYTF. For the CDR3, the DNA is TGTGCCAGTAGCTTGACAGAGGCCTATGGCTACACCTTC.

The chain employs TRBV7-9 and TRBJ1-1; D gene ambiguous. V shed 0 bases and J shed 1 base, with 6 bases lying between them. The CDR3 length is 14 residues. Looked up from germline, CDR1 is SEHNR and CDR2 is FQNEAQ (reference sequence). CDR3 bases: TGTGCCAGCAGCTTAGCCAACAGGAACACTGAAGCTTTCTTT. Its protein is CASSLANRNTEAFF.

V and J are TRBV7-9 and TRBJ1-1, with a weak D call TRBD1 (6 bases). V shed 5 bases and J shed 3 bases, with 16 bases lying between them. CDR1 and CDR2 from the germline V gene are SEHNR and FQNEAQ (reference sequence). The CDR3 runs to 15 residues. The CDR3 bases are TGTGCCAGCAGCCCAGGTGGGGGGCGGTACACTGAAGCTTTCTTT. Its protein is CASSPGGGRYTEAFF.

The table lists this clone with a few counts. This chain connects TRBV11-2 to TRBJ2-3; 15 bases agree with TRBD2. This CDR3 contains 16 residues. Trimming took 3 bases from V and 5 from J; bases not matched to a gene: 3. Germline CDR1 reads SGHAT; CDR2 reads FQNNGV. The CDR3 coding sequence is TGTGCCAGCAGCTTTGGGACTAGCGGGGGGAGAGATACGCAGTATTTT. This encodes CASSFGTSGGRDTQYF.

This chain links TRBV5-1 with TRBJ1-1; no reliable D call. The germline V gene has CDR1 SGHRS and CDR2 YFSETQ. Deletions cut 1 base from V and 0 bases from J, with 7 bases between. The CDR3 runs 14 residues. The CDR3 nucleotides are TGCGCCAGCAGCTTGTCGGGTTTGAACACTGAAGCTTTCTTT. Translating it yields CASSLSGLNTEAFF.

The CDR3 coding sequence is TGTGCCAGCAGCTTATCGGCAGGGGACAACACAGATACGCAGTATTTT. Amino acids: CASSLSAGDNTDTQYF. V gene TRBV5-6 combines with J gene TRBJ2-3, with D perhaps matching TRBD1 (6 bases). Per the germline V gene, CDR1 is SGHDT and CDR2 is YYEEEE. V lost 2 bases to trimming and J lost 2 bases, with 15 bases between them. The CDR3 covers 16 residues.